This section outlines one TCR beta chain sequence together with its context. Its antigen is currently unknown. Clones were sequenced by immunoSEQ multiplex PCR, and TCRdb holds only the in-frame ones, with some missing. This sample has about 33,000 clones; more than 90% occur once, and the top ten carry 25% to 30%. This record belongs to a study of T cell clones after liver transplantation. Study as a whole: Third-party-reactive TCRbeta sequences from pre-transplant mixed lymphocyte reactions served as antigen-independent comparators. Regarding the study as a whole: Low donor cell numbers restricted donor-reactive repertoire measurement in two subjects.

Trimming pared 5 bases from V and 3 bases from J, leaving 14 bases between. Per germline, CDR1 MDHEN and CDR2 SYDVKM. The CDR3 contains 14 residues. Source: CD8+ T cells from blood, taken 12 months after liver transplant. The genes are TRBV28 and TRBJ2-7, with D possibly being TRBD1 (5 bases). This clonotype was obtained from a human patient who received a liver transplant. Some T cells here may be from the graft donor. The CDR3 loop reads CASSPNARDYEQYF. The CDR3, as DNA: TGTGCCAGCAGTCCAAACGCCAGGGACTACGAGCAGTACTTC.